These 5 T cell receptor beta chains were all obtained from the same sample, sequenced in a study of blood T cell repertoires in COVID-19. Method: immunoSEQ multiplex PCR; TCRdb's copy keeps in-frame clones and lacks some. The data contain a few hundred thousand clones, 70% to 90% of them singletons. The sample was PBMCs or T cells enriched from blood (not recorded which). These receptor sequences come from a woman aged 25 to 39 who had recovered from COVID-19.

The chain has TRBV5-1 and TRBJ1-2; 9 nucleotides line up with TRBD1. The V gene end was trimmed by 4 bases and the J gene end by 5 bases; junction bases not matched to a gene: 9. The CDR3 runs 15 residues. In germline, CDR1 is SGHRS, CDR2 YFSETQ. This chain's CDR3 is CASSEPGQGGYGYTF. Written as DNA, the CDR3 is TGCGCCAGCAGCGAACCGGGACAGGGCGGGTATGGCTACACCTTC.

The chain combines TRBV28 with TRBJ1-5; D not certain. The CDR3 totals 13 residues. V lost 7 bases and J 0 bases, leaving 7 bases between the germline ends. CDR1 MDHEN and CDR2 SYDVKM come from the germline V gene. The CDR3 sequence: CASTIHSNQPQHF. The CDR3 nucleotides are TGTGCCAGCACAATCCATAGCAATCAGCCCCAGCATTTT.

V and J are TRBV18 and TRBJ1-1, with 8 bases aligning to TRBD1. Germline V gene data show CDR1 as KGHSH and CDR2 as LQKENI. The length of the CDR3 is 14 residues. Trimming took 6 bases from V and 3 from J; bases not matched to a gene: 6. The CDR3 loop reads CASSRGQGYTEAFF. The CDR3, as DNA: TGTGCCAGCTCCCGCGGACAGGGCTACACTGAAGCTTTCTTT.

The sample holds a few counts of this clone. The junction departs from germline at one end; a sequencing error may be responsible. The V and J genes are TRBV19 and TRBJ2-2; the D gene is possibly TRBD2 (5 bases). Germline V gene sequence: CDR1 LNHDA, CDR2 SQIVND (reference sequence). CDR3 length: 15 residues. The DNA for the CDR3 is TGTGCCAGTAGCCCGAGGGCAAGAGGCACCGGTGAGCTGTTTTTT. Encoded protein: CASSPRARGTGELFF.

The chain employs TRBV5-1 and TRBJ1-6; 9 bases agree with TRBD1. Germline trimming cut 4 bases from V and 8 bases from J; bases unmatched to any gene: 1. Germline CDR1 reads SGHRS; CDR2 reads YFSETQ. The CDR3 length is 13 residues. CDR3 protein: CASSRTGDSPLHF. The CDR3 DNA follows: TGCGCCAGCAGCCGGACAGGGGATTCACCCCTCCACTTT.